This is a list of T cell receptor beta chains from one sample in a study of long-term antiretroviral therapy in people with HIV. Libraries were prepared by immunoSEQ multiplex PCR; TCRdb keeps only in-frame clonotypes and omits some of them. The sample records roughly 30,000 clones, 85% to 95% being singletons. Material: unsorted PBMCs, obtained around 6.5 years after starting antiretroviral therapy. Receptor source: a middle-aged woman with HIV. Each CDR3 is given with its conserved first and last residue. Each record gives: CDR3 DNA, CDR3 protein, J gene, D gene, clone size, V gene. D genes are given only for firm matches. Only some rows state a clone size, as once, few, many or a class for expanded clones.

CDR3nt: TGCGCCAGCAGCCAAGTCCGGGACTACACAGATACGCAGTATTTT
CDR3aa: CASSQVRDYTDTQYF
j_gene: TRBJ2-3
d_gene: TRBD2
abundance: .
v_gene: TRBV4-1

CDR3nt: TGTGCCAGCAGTTACTCGTTTGAGTCAGGGATCTACGAGCAGTACTTC
CDR3aa: CASSYSFESGIYEQYF
j_gene: TRBJ2-7
d_gene: .
abundance: once
v_gene: TRBV6-5

CDR3nt: TGCGCCAGCAGCCAAGGGTTGGGGACAGGGGGCCGAGAGCAGTACTTC
CDR3aa: CASSQGLGTGGREQYF
j_gene: TRBJ2-7
d_gene: TRBD1
abundance: once
v_gene: TRBV4-1

CDR3nt: TGTGCCAGTAGTCGACAGAACGCGAACACCGGGGAGCTGTTTTTT
CDR3aa: CASSRQNANTGELFF
j_gene: TRBJ2-2
d_gene: .
abundance: few
v_gene: TRBV19

CDR3nt: TGTGCCAGCCTTCAGGGGGGGGGCGGCACAGATACGCAGTATTTT
CDR3aa: CASLQGGGGTDTQYF
j_gene: TRBJ2-3
d_gene: .
abundance: .
v_gene: TRBV5-4

CDR3nt: TGTGCCAGCAGTGATTTGGGCAGGGCTTTCTTT
CDR3aa: CASSDLGRAFF
j_gene: TRBJ1-1
d_gene: .
abundance: .
v_gene: TRBV6-1

CDR3nt: TGTGCCAGCAGCTTGACTGGGGGGGGACAGCCCCAGCATTTT
CDR3aa: CASSLTGGGQPQHF
j_gene: TRBJ1-5
d_gene: .
abundance: .
v_gene: TRBV5-8

CDR3nt: TGTGCCAGCAGCCGTGGGCAGGGGGGTGTTGCTTTCTTT
CDR3aa: CASSRGQGGVAFF
j_gene: TRBJ1-1
d_gene: TRBD1
abundance: once
v_gene: TRBV13

CDR3nt: TGTGCCAGCAGCAGGCCGGGACTAGCGGCCATGCAGTTCTTC
CDR3aa: CASSRPGLAAMQFF
j_gene: TRBJ2-1
d_gene: TRBD2
abundance: .
v_gene: TRBV11-2

CDR3nt: TGTGCCTGGAGTACGGGTTTACGGGAGACCCAGTACTTC
CDR3aa: CAWSTGLRETQYF
j_gene: TRBJ2-5
d_gene: .
abundance: .
v_gene: TRBV30